The next 27 T cell receptor beta chains were all read from a single sample in a study of blood T cell repertoires in COVID-19. The repertoire was sequenced with immunoSEQ multiplex PCR; TCRdb's copy has only in-frame clones and lacks some. The data hold about 140,000 clones, with about 87% observed a single time. Specimen: peripheral blood. These TCRs come from a man aged 55 to 70 with active or convalescent COVID-19.

The chain joins TRBV11-3 to TRBJ2-1; 12 nucleotides match TRBD2. Unmatched junction bases numbered 4, after V lost 3 bases and J lost 4 bases. This CDR3 has 16 amino acids. The germline gives CDR1 SGHNT, CDR2 YENEEA. The CDR3 DNA follows: TGTGCCAGCAGCTTTCGGGGACTAGCGGGTTACAATGAGCAGTTCTTC. It encodes CASSFRGLAGYNEQFF.

V is TRBV24-1 and J is TRBJ1-2; D is unresolved. In germline, CDR1 is KGHDR, CDR2 SFDVKD. Trimming took off 4 bases at V and 8 bases at J, with 13 bases between the two ends. This CDR3 spans 13 amino acids. The chain's CDR3 is CATSETTYRGYTF. Here the CDR3 DNA reads TGTGCCACCAGTGAAACCACGTATAGAGGCTACACCTTC.

V gene TRBV9 combines with J gene TRBJ1-1; 7 bases are shared with TRBD1. The germline V gene encodes CDR1 SGDLS and CDR2 YYNGEE. The CDR3 spans 16 residues. J was trimmed by 2 bases and V by 3 bases; bases with no gene match: 10. CDR3 protein: CASSAIDRVGNTEAFF. The DNA for the CDR3 is TGTGCCAGCAGCGCAATAGACAGGGTCGGAAACACTGAAGCTTTCTTT.

This chain links TRBV2 with TRBJ1-5, with TRBD1 matching over 7 bases. The junction had 5 bases not matched to a gene; V was cut back by 6 bases and J by 0 bases. This CDR3 comprises 15 residues. Germline V CDR1 and CDR2: SNHLY, FYNNEI. In nucleotides, the CDR3 is TGTGCCAGCAGAAACAGGGGTTATAGCAATCAGCCCCAGCATTTT. Translated, it gives CASRNRGYSNQPQHF.

The CDR3 coding sequence is TGCGCCAGCAGCTTGCCACAGGGCGTGCAGTACTTC. Translated, it gives CASSLPQGVQYF. The chain uses TRBV5-1 and TRBJ2-7; maybe TRBD1 (6 bases). Germline CDR1 SGHRS, CDR2 YFSETQ. This CDR3 has 12 amino acids. V was shortened by 1 base and J by 9 bases, with 11 bases between the two germline ends.

Points on this clone: One end of the junction does not line up with germline, which may come from a read error. V usage is TRBV6-1 and J usage is TRBJ2-7; 11 nucleotides line up with TRBD1. Germline V CDR1 and CDR2: MNHNS, SASEGT. This CDR3 contains 14 residues. The CDR3, as DNA: TGTGCCAGCAGAGAAGGGACAGGGGGCTACGAGCAGTACTTC. Its protein is CASREGTGGYEQYF.

In this sample, this clone turned up once. The gene calls are TRBV5-1 and TRBJ2-1, with 8 bases identical to TRBD2. J gave up 8 bases and V 5 bases, and 6 bases lay outside the gene matches. CDR3 length: 13 residues. Germline V gene data show CDR1 as SGHRS and CDR2 as YFSETQ. The chain's CDR3 is CASRSGSGDEQFF. The CDR3, as DNA: TGCGCCAGCAGGAGCGGGAGTGGCGATGAGCAGTTCTTC.

The J gene is TRBJ2-3, the V gene TRBV28; 10 nucleotides line up with TRBD2. The CDR3 sequence is 13 residues long. Trimming took 5 bases from V and 7 from J; bases not matched to a gene: 3. Germline CDR1 and CDR2: MDHEN and SYDVKM. The CDR3 nucleotides read TGTGCCAGCAGTCGGACTAGCGGCTATACGCAGTATTTT. Translated: CASSRTSGYTQYF. Looking up the rest from reference TRBV28 and TRBJ2-3 gives the full variable domain: DVKVTQSSRYLVKRTGEKVFLECVQDMDHENMFWYRQDPGLGLRLIYFSYDVKMKEKGDIPEGYSVSREKKERFSLILESASTNQTSMYLCASSRTSGYTQYFGPGTRLTVL.

V usage is TRBV27 and J usage is TRBJ2-3; 9 nucleotides align to TRBD2. The CDR3 extends over 15 amino acids. V shed 7 bases and J 3 bases; nucleotides not matched to a gene: 8. Germline loops: CDR1 MNHEY, CDR2 SMNVEV (reference sequence). CDR3 DNA sequence: TGTGCCAGCACGGGCGTTAGCGGGAGAACAGATACGCAGTATTTT. It yields the protein CASTGVSGRTDTQYF.

This rearrangement joins TRBV25-1 to TRBJ2-2; TRBD1 matches at 9 bases. CDR1 is MGHDK, CDR2 SYGVNS, per germline. The CDR3 is 17 amino acids. V shed 3 bases, J shed 1 base, and the junction held 6 bases outside the gene matches. The CDR3 region is CASSEPPGQGNTGELFF. In nucleotides, the CDR3 is TGTGCCAGCAGTGAGCCCCCGGGACAGGGGAACACCGGGGAGCTGTTTTTT.

This sequence joins TRBV25-1 and TRBJ2-1; D is possibly TRBD1 (6 bases). The CDR3 consists of 14 residues. Germline CDR1 reads MGHDK; CDR2 reads SYGVNS. Between the trimmed V and J ends, which lost 5 bases and 3 bases, there was a span of 11 bases. The CDR3 region is CASSFRDNYNEQFF. CDR3 nucleotide sequence: TGTGCCAGCAGTTTCCGGGACAACTACAATGAGCAGTTCTTC.

The rearrangement links TRBV10-3 to TRBJ2-7; TRBD2 aligns across 13 bases. With V trimmed by 5 bases and J by 2 bases, 9 bases remained unmatched. The CDR3 is 17 amino acids. Germline V gene lookup returns CDR1 ENHRY and CDR2 SYGVKD. CDR3 loop: CAISRTSGSPDTYEQYF. The CDR3 nucleotides read TGTGCCATCAGTAGGACTAGCGGGAGCCCCGATACCTACGAGCAGTACTTC.

The chain links TRBV4-1 to TRBJ2-7; 10 bases map to TRBD1. The trim removed 1 base at V and 6 bases at J, leaving 9 bases unmatched. Germline V gene lookup returns CDR1 MGHRA and CDR2 YSYEKL. The CDR3 runs to 16 residues. The DNA for the CDR3 is TGCGCCAGCAGCCAAGGCTCGGACAGGGGGGGTCTCGAGCAGTACTTC. Translating it yields CASSQGSDRGGLEQYF.

There are a few counts of this clone. The chain recombines TRBV6-5 with TRBJ2-5; 8 nucleotides line up with TRBD1. The CDR3 is made up of 14 amino acids. Losses at the gene ends were 4 bases for V and 5 bases for J; bases not matched to a gene: 6. From germline, CDR1 is MNHEY and CDR2 SVGAGI. The CDR3 sequence: CASSLTGVGETQYF. The CDR3 region has the DNA TGTGCCAGCAGTTTGACAGGGGTAGGGGAGACCCAGTACTTC.

The table lists this clone with a count of one. The gene calls are TRBV3-1 (or the pseudogene TRBV3-2) and TRBJ2-7; TRBD1 matches at 9 bases. The V and J ends lost 1 base and 7 bases, in that order; junction bases with no gene match: 5. The CDR3 has 14 residues. Germline V gene sequence: CDR1 LGHDT, CDR2 YNNKEL (reference sequence). The CDR3 DNA reads as TGTGCCAGCAGCCAAGGGACAGGGGCAAGGGAGCAGTACTTC. Protein product: CASSQGTGAREQYF.

The rearrangement uses TRBV4-1 and TRBJ1-1; TRBD1 matches 8 bases. J was trimmed by 3 bases and V by 3 bases; bases with no gene match: 3. The germline CDR1 and CDR2 sequences are MGHRA and YSYEKL. This CDR3 contains 14 residues. The CDR3 here is CASSQRGQDTEAFF. The CDR3 DNA follows: TGCGCCAGCAGCCAGAGGGGACAGGACACTGAAGCTTTCTTT.

The CDR3 DNA sequence: TGTGCCTGGAATCAGGGTGGAGAGACCCAGTACTTC. It specifies CAWNQGGETQYF. The chain employs TRBV30 and TRBJ2-5; perhaps TRBD1 as D (5 bases). The CDR3 covers 12 residues. V lost 4 bases, J lost 4 bases, and 10 bases lay in between. Germline V CDR1 and CDR2: GTSNPN, SVGIG (reference sequence).

J is TRBJ1-3 and V is TRBV7-3; D possibly corresponds to TRBD1 (5 bases). Trimming removed 5 bases from V and 1 base from J, with 12 bases in between. The germline CDR1 and CDR2 sequences are SGHTA and FQGTGA. The CDR3 totals 15 residues. CDR3 region: CASSPQGTSGNTIYF. In DNA, the CDR3 is TGTGCCAGCAGCCCGCAGGGTACGTCTGGAAACACCATATATTTT.

The CDR3 spells CASSADRVANQPQHF. CDR3 nucleotides: TGTGCCAGCAGCGCGGACAGGGTCGCAAATCAGCCCCAGCATTTT. This sequence joins TRBV2 and TRBJ1-5; the match to TRBD1 covers 8 bases. Germline V gene lookup returns CDR1 SNHLY and CDR2 FYNNEI. The CDR3 length is 15 residues. Trimming removed 6 bases from V and 4 bases from J; junction bases left unmatched: 8.

V gene TRBV24-1 combines with J gene TRBJ2-5; a possible D gene is TRBD1 (6 bases). Deletions cut 0 bases from V and 0 bases from J, with 10 bases between. Germline V gene lookup returns CDR1 KGHDR and CDR2 SFDVKD. CDR3 length: 16 residues. In DNA form, the CDR3 reads TGTGCCACCAGTGATTTGACAGGGCCACACCAAGAGACCCAGTACTTC. Amino acid sequence: CATSDLTGPHQETQYF.

DNA for the CDR3: TGTGCCATTCCGACAGGGGCCTATGGCTACACCTTC. It is translated as CAIPTGAYGYTF. The chain is built from TRBV6-5 and TRBJ1-2; 8 nucleotides match TRBD1. CDR1 and CDR2 (germline): MNHEY, SVGAGI. The CDR3 runs to 12 residues. Trimming removed 10 bases from V and 4 bases from J; junction bases left unmatched: 5.

The V and J genes are TRBV6-5 and TRBJ2-5; no reliable D call. The CDR3 extends over 12 amino acids. The germline V gene encodes CDR1 MNHEY and CDR2 SVGAGI. V lost 10 bases to trimming and J lost 1 base, with 10 bases between them. This chain's CDR3 is CATSQAQETQYF. CDR3 in DNA: TGTGCCACGTCCCAAGCCCAAGAGACCCAGTACTTC.

This clone has a single count. V usage is TRBV27 and J usage is TRBJ1-6, with unresolved D. Germline CDR1 and CDR2: MNHEY and SMNVEV (reference sequence). Between the trimmed V and J ends, which lost 8 bases and 5 bases, there was a span of 10 bases. The length of the CDR3 is 13 residues. The CDR3 protein is CASGGRDNSPLHF. CDR3 coding DNA: TGTGCCAGCGGAGGACGGGATAATTCACCCCTCCACTTT.

This chain links TRBV19 with TRBJ2-2, with D tentatively TRBD1 (5 bases). The CDR3 loop spans 13 amino acids. V was cut by 4 bases and J by 7 bases, with 10 bases left in between. Germline V CDR1 and CDR2: LNHDA, SQIVND (reference sequence). Written as DNA, the CDR3 is TGTGCCAGTAGTACAGGGATTAGCGGGGAGCTGTTTTTT. Protein: CASSTGISGELFF.

The CDR3 protein is CASSRTSYEQYF. The CDR3 DNA sequence: TGTGCCAGCAGTAGGACTAGCTACGAGCAGTACTTC. V gene TRBV6-6 combines with J gene TRBJ2-7; TRBD2 matches 7 bases. Germline CDR1 reads MNHNY; CDR2 reads SVGAGI (reference sequence). J gave up 3 bases and V 5 bases, and 1 base lay outside the gene matches. The CDR3 contains 12 residues.

The J gene is TRBJ1-2, the V gene TRBV14, with D perhaps TRBD1 (5 bases). Germline CDR1 reads SGHDN; CDR2 reads FVKESK. The CDR3 is 12 residues long. Between the trimmed V and J ends, which lost 3 bases and 9 bases, there was a span of 11 bases. This chain's CDR3 is CASSQQGLRYTF. CDR3 DNA sequence: TGTGCCAGCAGCCAGCAGGGACTGCGCTACACCTTC.

This clone was observed once. The V gene is TRBV28, the J gene TRBJ2-1; tentatively, D is TRBD2 (6 bases). Trimming stripped 3 bases from V and 15 bases from J, with 18 bases between. The CDR3 is 13 residues long. CDR1 MDHEN and CDR2 SYDVKM come from the germline V gene. CDR3 region: CASSFRASVNSFF. CDR3 nucleotides: TGTGCCAGCAGTTTTAGGGCTAGCGTAAATTCGTTCTTC.